This TCR beta chain was retrieved from a study of Ad26.COV2.S vaccination and SARS-CoV-2 variants. Study as a whole: By the intramuscular route, Ad26.COV2.S was given once, or twice 56 days apart. The study, taken as a whole, reports: CD8+ and CD4+ T cells specific for spike reportedly responded with substantial breadth after vaccination. Similar non-spike TCR breadth was seen in vaccine and placebo recipients.

As regards this clone: Its antigen remains unidentified.

The sample's treatment: roughly 19 received Ad26.COV2.S at low or high dose, single or two shots; about five received placebo; per-sample allocation not given. Sample collection was performed on day 63 after the first vaccine or placebo injection. Adults aged 18-55 years in Boston included the donor. The method was immunoSEQ multiplex PCR; TCRdb's version includes in-frame clones alone and lacks a portion of them. The table records about 350,000 clones, roughly 84% of them present only once. The origin of this receptor is a person aged 18-65 years who received the Ad26.COV2.S COVID-19 vaccine or a placebo. Material: peripheral blood, obtained in a trial of Ad26.COV2.S vaccine versus placebo.

The CDR3 sequence is CASSPDFLSGNTIYF. In DNA form, the CDR3 reads TGTGCCAGCAGCCCGGACTTTCTCTCTGGAAACACCATATATTTT. The chain combines TRBV5-4 with TRBJ1-3; D is unresolved. The CDR3 has 15 residues. The V end lost 4 bases, the J end lost 0 bases, and 11 bases lay between the germline ends. Germline assignment: CDR1 SGHNT and CDR2 YYREEE (reference sequence).